Each of the 26 T cell receptor beta chains below was sequenced from the same sample in a study of regulatory T cells in long-lasting Graves disease. Time point described: newly diagnosed GD, antithyroid drugs for less than 3 months. PBMC RNA was the source of the TCR library. The TCR beta library used iRepertoire HTBI primers with Arm-PCR amplification of CDR3. In TCRdb, the multiplex PCR reads were re-called with MiXCR into one record per CDR3 protein. The sample has roughly 250,000 distinct CDR3 sequences, under 20% seen once. In addition, the sample was reused for a study of T cells in Graves' hyperthyroidism and ophthalmopathy.

The sample was peripheral blood mononuclear cells (PBMCs), taken at new diagnosis, from a patient treated with antithyroid drugs. The receptor source for this set is a woman aged 30 to 39 with Graves disease.

At least ten counts were recorded for this clonotype. V and J are TRBV20-1 and TRBJ2-1; D gene ambiguous. V shed 0 bases and J shed 2 bases, with 8 bases lying between them. The germline V gene has CDR1 DFQATT and CDR2 SNEGSKA (reference sequence). This CDR3 contains 14 residues. In nucleotides, the CDR3 is TGCAGTGCTAGAGAAGGAAGCCCCTACAATGAGCAGTTCTTC. Residues: CSAREGSPYNEQFF.

This clonotype turned up a few times. The chain carries TRBV9 and TRBJ2-5, with D maybe TRBD2 (7 bases). CDR3 length: 15 amino acids. Germline values: CDR1 SGDLS, CDR2 YYNGEE. The V end was cut by 3 bases, the J end by 4 bases, with 16 bases between. CDR3 coding DNA: TGTGCCAGCAGCGAAAGGGGGGGTTTGGTAGAGACCCAGTACTTC. Protein product: CASSERGGLVETQYF.

This clonotype occurred many times. The chain combines TRBV5-5 with TRBJ1-3; no clear D gene. In germline, CDR1 is SGHKS, CDR2 YYEKEE (reference sequence). Between the trimmed V and J ends, which lost 4 bases and 0 bases, there was a span of 8 bases. This CDR3 region has 14 residues. The CDR3 nucleotides read TGTGCCAGCAGCCCCTCGTACTCTGGAAACACCATATATTTT. This translates into CASSPSYSGNTIYF.

Many counts were recorded for this clonotype. The chain uses TRBV5-1 and TRBJ1-2; weak D call: TRBD1 (6 bases). The CDR3 has 13 amino acids. Trimming removed 2 bases from V and 8 bases from J, with 13 bases in between. In germline, CDR1 is SGHRS, CDR2 YFSETQ. In DNA form, the CDR3 reads TGCGCCAGCAGCTTCAGGGACACAGGCGGCTACACCTTC. It is translated as CASSFRDTGGYTF.

In this sample, this clonotype turned up many times. V usage is TRBV5-1 and J usage is TRBJ2-1; 10 nucleotides agree with TRBD2. Unmatched junction bases numbered 9, after V lost 7 bases and J lost 5 bases. This CDR3 is built from 15 residues. The V gene's germline CDR1 is SGHRS and CDR2 YFSETQ. As DNA, the CDR3 is TGCGCCAGCGGGATAGCGGGGGGCCGAAACAATGAGCAGTTCTTC. Its protein product is CASGIAGGRNNEQFF.

This clonotype was counted many times. This chain connects TRBV20-1 to TRBJ2-7; D is unclear. V was clipped by 5 bases and J by 5 bases, with 13 bases between them. The germline CDR1 and CDR2 sequences are DFQATT and SNEGSKA (reference sequence). The CDR3 sequence is 12 residues long. The CDR3 is CSAPAWGNEQYF. CDR3 in DNA: TGCAGTGCTCCTGCTTGGGGTAACGAGCAGTACTTC.

In this sample, this clonotype turned up many times. This chain connects TRBV11-2 to TRBJ2-1; TRBD2 matches at 7 bases. Germline loops: CDR1 SGHAT, CDR2 FQNNGV. This CDR3 region has 15 residues. V shed 5 bases and J 0 bases; nucleotides not matched to a gene: 4. The CDR3 nucleotides are TGTGCCAGCAGCGGGGGGGGTGCCTCCTACAATGAGCAGTTCTTC. This encodes CASSGGGASYNEQFF.

This clonotype appeared many times. The gene calls are TRBV5-1 and TRBJ2-7; 7 bases agree with TRBD1. Germline CDR1 SGHRS, CDR2 YFSETQ. The CDR3 sequence is 14 residues long. V gave up 0 bases and J gave up 7 bases; unmatched junction bases: 7. CDR3 amino acids: CASSLGQGPGEQYF. The DNA of the CDR3 is TGCGCCAGCAGCTTGGGACAGGGCCCGGGGGAGCAGTACTTC.

This clonotype was recorded many times. For the CDR3, the DNA is TGTGCCAGCCAAGACTATAATTCACCCCTCCACTTT. This translates into CASQDYNSPLHF. The V and J genes are TRBV27 and TRBJ1-6; D is unclear. Deletions cut 8 bases from V and 3 bases from J, with 5 bases between. The CDR3 spans 12 residues. CDR1 and CDR2 from the germline V gene are MNHEY and SMNVEV (reference sequence).

This clonotype was detected a few times. This clone may be a read error of a much larger clone one base away. The chain combines TRBV2 with TRBJ2-1; possible D gene TRBD2, 6 bases. This CDR3 spans 12 amino acids. The germline V gene has CDR1 SNHLY and CDR2 FYNNEI. The V and J ends lost 6 bases and 9 bases respectively, with 12 bases between them. CDR3 DNA: TGTGCCAGCAGGGGGACTGGCGTTGAGCAGTTCTTC. Its protein is CASRGTGVEQFF.

There are many counts of this clonotype. The V gene is TRBV3-1, the J gene TRBJ2-3; possible D gene TRBD1, 5 bases. The CDR3 is 15 amino acids. Trimming stripped 1 base from V and 0 bases from J, with 8 bases between. Germline CDR1 LGHDT, CDR2 YNNKEL (reference sequence). CDR3 sequence: CASSQATVSTDTQYF. CDR3 DNA: TGTGCCAGCAGCCAAGCGACAGTGAGCACAGATACGCAGTATTTT.

This clonotype has at least ten counts. The J gene is TRBJ1-2, the V gene TRBV14; 7 nucleotides line up with TRBD1. Looked up from germline, CDR1 is SGHDN and CDR2 is FVKESK. V was pared by 3 bases and J by 8 bases, with 12 bases of the junction left unmatched. CDR3 length: 15 amino acids. In nucleotides, the CDR3 is TGTGCCAGCAGCCAGACATTCACAGGGGTTGGCGGCTACACCTTC. This encodes CASSQTFTGVGGYTF.

This clonotype was recorded a few times. Compared with germline, one end of the junction differs, possibly owing to a read error. The rearrangement joins TRBV20-1 to TRBJ2-1; weak D call: TRBD2 (6 bases). CDR1 and CDR2 from the germline V gene are DFQATT and SNEGSKA (reference sequence). This CDR3 has 11 residues. The CDR3 DNA follows: TGCAGTGCTAGAGAGATGCGAGGTAGCGGCTTC. The encoded protein is CSAREMRGSGF.

This clonotype showed up many times. J is TRBJ1-3 and V is TRBV6-5, with 9 bases aligning to TRBD1. V trimming: 4 bases; J trimming: 0 bases; junction bases outside the gene matches: 13. The CDR3 totals 19 residues. From germline, CDR1 is MNHEY and CDR2 SVGAGI. The CDR3 DNA follows: TGTGCCAGCAGTTCTACAGGGGGCCTAGCCGAGAGCTCTGGAAACACCATATATTTT. This gives the protein CASSSTGGLAESSGNTIYF.

This clonotype came up many times. V gene TRBV6-2 or TRBV6-3 combines with J gene TRBJ2-1; 11 positions agree with TRBD2. CDR1 is MNHEY and CDR2 is SVGEGT in the germline V gene. CDR3 length equals 15 residues. Unmatched junction bases numbered 4, after V lost 2 bases and J lost 7 bases. This CDR3 reads CASSYLAGGVNEQFF. The CDR3, as DNA: TGTGCCAGCAGTTACCTAGCGGGGGGAGTGAATGAGCAGTTCTTC.

In this sample, this clonotype turned up many times. The chain uses TRBV2 and TRBJ1-4, with D unclear. Trimming removed 3 bases at V and 0 bases at J, with 11 bases between. The germline gives CDR1 SNHLY, CDR2 FYNNEI. The CDR3 runs 16 residues. The DNA of the CDR3 is TGTGCCAGCAGTGATGGAAGAGCTGCAACTAATGAAAAACTGTTTTTT. Amino acids: CASSDGRAATNEKLFF.

This clonotype was seen repeatedly, ten times or more. The V gene is TRBV7-2, the J gene TRBJ2-1, with 14 bases fitting TRBD2. V gave up 5 bases and J gave up 4 bases; unmatched junction bases: 7. This CDR3 contains 17 residues. The germline CDR1 and CDR2 sequences are SGHTA and FQGNSA. The CDR3, as DNA: TGTGCCAGCAGCAAAAGACTAGCGGGGGGGCTTTACAATGAGCAGTTCTTC. Translating it yields CASSKRLAGGLYNEQFF.

This clonotype was counted ten times or more. J is TRBJ2-7 and V is TRBV6-1; D perhaps matches TRBD1 (5 bases). Trimming took off 3 bases at V and 6 bases at J, with 15 bases between the two ends. Germline V lookup: CDR1 MNHNS, CDR2 SASEGT. The CDR3 spans 14 residues. For the CDR3, the DNA is TGTGCCAGCAGTGATGTTTTTAGGCAGGGCGAGCAGTACTTC. It is translated as CASSDVFRQGEQYF.

Details on this clonotype: This may be a read error: a much more frequent sequence differs by one nucleotide. This is likely a read error, given that the CDR3 carries no conserved phenylalanine or tryptophan at its end. No DNA is shown, since the ends of the CDR3 on it are uncertain; the CDR3 is the one TCRdb lists. The chain links TRBV11-2 to TRBJ2-1; the table's D call, TRBD1, has no DNA check behind it. The CDR3 is 14 amino acids long, termini counted. The V gene's germline CDR1 is SGHAT and CDR2 FQNNGV. The CDR3 spells CASSRDRSTDTQYL.

This clonotype was found many times. The rearrangement joins TRBV9 to TRBJ1-1, with TRBD1 matching over 8 bases. V shed 8 bases and J 1 base; nucleotides not matched to a gene: 7. This CDR3 is built from 14 residues. Germline CDR1 SGDLS, CDR2 YYNGEE. The DNA of the CDR3 is TGTGCCAGTACAGGGGGGCCAGGGAACACTGAAGCTTTCTTT. This sequence encodes CASTGGPGNTEAFF.

This clonotype was seen many times. This chain joins TRBV7-9 and TRBJ2-1, with 9 bases aligning to TRBD1. This CDR3 is built from 15 residues. Trimming at V came to 6 bases and at J to 9 bases, leaving 12 bases not matched to a gene. Germline-derived CDR1 and CDR2 are SEHNR and FQNEAQ (reference sequence). CDR3 amino acids: CASSSRRTGDGEQFF. The CDR3 DNA sequence: TGTGCCAGCAGTTCCCGTAGGACAGGGGATGGTGAGCAGTTCTTC.

Comments on this clonotype: This is likely an artifact of a read error, given a far larger clone one base away. This chain links TRBV6-2 or TRBV6-3 with TRBJ1-1; D is unresolved. Germline loops: CDR1 MNHEY, CDR2 SVGEGT. Between the trimmed V and J ends, which lost 6 bases and 1 base, there was a span of 21 bases. This CDR3 has 17 residues. CDR3 region: CASSTAYYQEGNTEAFF. For the CDR3, the DNA is TGTGCCAGCAGCACAGCCTACTACCAGGAAGGGAACACTGAAGCTTTCTTT.

The chain uses TRBV6-1 and TRBJ1-3; D might be TRBD1 (6 bases). Trimming shortened V by 5 bases and J by 0 bases, and 11 bases separated the two germline ends. CDR3 length equals 15 residues. Germline CDR1 and CDR2: MNHNS and SASEGT. The CDR3 DNA is TGTGCCAGCAGTAGAAGGACAGCCTCTGGAAACACCATATATTTT. Its protein is CASSRRTASGNTIYF.

The rearrangement joins TRBV19 to TRBJ2-3; D possibly corresponds to TRBD2 (6 bases). The germline V gene encodes CDR1 LNHDA and CDR2 SQIVND (reference sequence). Trimming stripped 5 bases from V and 4 bases from J, with 19 bases between. The CDR3 spans 16 residues. This CDR3 is CASSRQTRGGADTQYF. CDR3 DNA: TGTGCCAGTAGTCGCCAAACGAGGGGAGGAGCAGATACGCAGTATTTT.

There are many counts of this clonotype. The chain has TRBV5-1 and TRBJ1-4, with a weak D call TRBD1 (5 bases). V lost 0 bases to trimming and J lost 7 bases, with 7 bases between them. Germline CDR1 is SGHRS and CDR2 is YFSETQ. This CDR3 is 13 amino acids long. The CDR3: CASSLGGSEKLFF. The CDR3 nucleotides are TGCGCCAGCAGCTTGGGGGGCAGTGAAAAACTGTTTTTT.

The chain uses TRBV24-1 and TRBJ2-1; D may be TRBD2 (5 bases). There are 13 residues in the CDR3. Germline V gene data show CDR1 as KGHDR and CDR2 as SFDVKD. Trimming took off 3 bases at V and 8 bases at J, with 10 bases between the two ends. As DNA, the CDR3 is TGTGCCACCAGTGATCCGCTCGGGGATGAGCAGTTCTTC. Protein sequence: CATSDPLGDEQFF.